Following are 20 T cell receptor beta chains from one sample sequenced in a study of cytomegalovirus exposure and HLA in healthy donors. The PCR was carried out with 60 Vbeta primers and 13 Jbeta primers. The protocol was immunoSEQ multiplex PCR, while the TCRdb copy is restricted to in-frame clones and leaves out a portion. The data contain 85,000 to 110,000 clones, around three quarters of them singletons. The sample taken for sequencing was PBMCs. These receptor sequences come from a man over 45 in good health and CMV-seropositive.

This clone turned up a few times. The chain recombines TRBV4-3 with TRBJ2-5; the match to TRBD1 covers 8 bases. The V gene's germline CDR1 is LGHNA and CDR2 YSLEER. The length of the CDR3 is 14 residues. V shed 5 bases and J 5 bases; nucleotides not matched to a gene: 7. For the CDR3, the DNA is TGCGCCAGCAGCGAATCAGGGGGCACGGAGACCCAGTACTTC. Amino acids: CASSESGGTETQYF.

CDR3 loop: CASSRDFLNMNTEAFF. DNA for the CDR3: TGTGCCAGCAGCCGAGACTTTTTGAACATGAACACTGAAGCTTTCTTT. The rearrangement links TRBV7-6 to TRBJ1-1; D is undetermined. In germline, CDR1 is SGHVS, CDR2 FNYEAQ. Trimming cost V 5 bases and J 0 bases, with 16 bases left between them. The CDR3 runs 16 residues.

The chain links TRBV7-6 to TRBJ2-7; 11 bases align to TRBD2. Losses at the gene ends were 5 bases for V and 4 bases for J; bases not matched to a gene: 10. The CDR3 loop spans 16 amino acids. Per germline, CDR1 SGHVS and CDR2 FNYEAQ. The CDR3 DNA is TGTGCCAGCAGCAACCCTAGCGGGAGGTCACGGTACGAGCAGTACTTC. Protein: CASSNPSGRSRYEQYF.

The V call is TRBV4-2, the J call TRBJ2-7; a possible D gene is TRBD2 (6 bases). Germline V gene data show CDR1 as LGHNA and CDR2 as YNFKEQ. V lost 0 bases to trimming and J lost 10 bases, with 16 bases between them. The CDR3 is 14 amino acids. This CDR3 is CASSQDLMEGYQYF. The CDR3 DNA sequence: TGTGCCAGCAGCCAAGATCTTATGGAGGGATACCAGTACTTC.

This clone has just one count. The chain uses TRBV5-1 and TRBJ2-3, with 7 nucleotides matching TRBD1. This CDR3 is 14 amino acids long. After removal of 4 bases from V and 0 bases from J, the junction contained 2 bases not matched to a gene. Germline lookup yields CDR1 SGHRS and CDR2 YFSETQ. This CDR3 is CASSVTGSTDTQYF. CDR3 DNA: TGCGCCAGCAGCGTGACAGGGAGCACAGATACGCAGTATTTT.

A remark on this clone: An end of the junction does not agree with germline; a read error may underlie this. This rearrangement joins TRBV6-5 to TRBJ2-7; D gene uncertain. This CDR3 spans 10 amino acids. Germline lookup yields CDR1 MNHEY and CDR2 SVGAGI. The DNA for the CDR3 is TGTGCCAGCAGTGAAGATCGGTTCCTATTC. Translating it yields CASSEDRFLF.

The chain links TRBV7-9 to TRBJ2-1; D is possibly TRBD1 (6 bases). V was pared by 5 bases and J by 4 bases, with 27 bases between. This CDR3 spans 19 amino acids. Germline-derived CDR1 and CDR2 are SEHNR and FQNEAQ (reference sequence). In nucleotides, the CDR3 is TGTGCCAGCAGCCGGAGGCTGACAGGTCCCCACTTTGTTTACAATGAGCAGTTCTTC. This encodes CASSRRLTGPHFVYNEQFF.

CDR3 loop: CAILSGKDYNEQFF. Written as DNA, the CDR3 is TGTGCCATTCTAAGCGGGAAGGACTACAATGAGCAGTTCTTC. This chain uses TRBV7-9 with TRBJ2-1; 7 bases align to TRBD2. The germline V gene encodes CDR1 SEHNR and CDR2 FQNEAQ (reference sequence). Unmatched junction bases numbered 9, after V lost 10 bases and J lost 3 bases. The CDR3 spans 14 residues.

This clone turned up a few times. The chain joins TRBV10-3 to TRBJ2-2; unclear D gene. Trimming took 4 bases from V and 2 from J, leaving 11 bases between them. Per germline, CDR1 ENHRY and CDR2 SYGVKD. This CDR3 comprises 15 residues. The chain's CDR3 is CAISATSANTGELFF. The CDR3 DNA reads TGTGCCATCAGTGCGACGAGCGCCAACACCGGGGAGCTGTTTTTT.

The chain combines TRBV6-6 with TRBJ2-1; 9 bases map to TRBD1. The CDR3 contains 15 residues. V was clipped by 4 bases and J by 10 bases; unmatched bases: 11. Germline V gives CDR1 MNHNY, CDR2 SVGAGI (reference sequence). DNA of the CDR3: TGTGCCAGCAGTTCCCCGGGACAGGGCCTCAGCGAGCAGTTCTTC. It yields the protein CASSSPGQGLSEQFF.

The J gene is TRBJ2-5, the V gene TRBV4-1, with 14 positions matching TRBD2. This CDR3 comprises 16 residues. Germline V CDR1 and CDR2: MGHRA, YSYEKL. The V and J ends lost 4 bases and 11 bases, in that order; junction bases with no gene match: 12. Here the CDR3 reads CASSRETSGRAGEQYF. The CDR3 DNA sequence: TGCGCCAGCAGCCGAGAGACTAGCGGGAGGGCCGGAGAGCAGTACTTC.

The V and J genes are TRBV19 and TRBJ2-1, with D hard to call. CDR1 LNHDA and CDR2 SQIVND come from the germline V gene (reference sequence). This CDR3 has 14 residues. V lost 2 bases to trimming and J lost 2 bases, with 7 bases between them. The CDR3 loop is CASSITATYNEQFF. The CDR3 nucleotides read TGTGCCAGTAGTATAACAGCCACCTACAATGAGCAGTTCTTC.

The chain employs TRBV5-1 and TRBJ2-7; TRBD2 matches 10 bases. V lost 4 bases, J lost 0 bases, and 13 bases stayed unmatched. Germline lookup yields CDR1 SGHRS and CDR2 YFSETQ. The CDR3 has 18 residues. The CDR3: CASSPRDSGRTVSYEQYF. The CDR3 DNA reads TGCGCCAGCAGCCCTCGGGATAGCGGGAGGACTGTCTCCTACGAGCAGTACTTC.

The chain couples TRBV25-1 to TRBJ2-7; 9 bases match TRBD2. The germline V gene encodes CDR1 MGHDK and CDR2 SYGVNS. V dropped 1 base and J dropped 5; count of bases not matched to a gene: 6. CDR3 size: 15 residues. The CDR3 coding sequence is TGTGCCAGCAGTGAATTGGGAGGCGGGAGGGACGAGCAGTACTTC. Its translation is CASSELGGGRDEQYF.

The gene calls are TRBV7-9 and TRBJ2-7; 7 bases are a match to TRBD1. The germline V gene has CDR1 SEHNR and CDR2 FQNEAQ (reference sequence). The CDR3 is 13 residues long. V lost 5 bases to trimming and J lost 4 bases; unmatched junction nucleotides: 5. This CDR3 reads CASSPGQPYEQYF. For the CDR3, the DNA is TGTGCCAGCAGCCCGGGACAGCCTTACGAGCAGTACTTC.

The CDR3 loop reads CAIRLQGADEQYF. The CDR3, as DNA: TGTGCCATCAGACTACAGGGGGCGGACGAGCAGTACTTC. The chain has TRBV10-3 and TRBJ2-7; 9 bases line up with TRBD1. Germline values: CDR1 ENHRY, CDR2 SYGVKD. With 6 bases clipped from V and 5 bases from J, the junction kept 5 bases outside the gene matches. This CDR3 has 13 residues.

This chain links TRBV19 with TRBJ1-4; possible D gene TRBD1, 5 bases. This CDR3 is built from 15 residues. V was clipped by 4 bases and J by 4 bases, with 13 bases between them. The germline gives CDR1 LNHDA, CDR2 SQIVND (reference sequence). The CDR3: CASSTPKGNNEKLFF. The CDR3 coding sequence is TGTGCCAGTAGTACCCCCAAGGGGAATAATGAAAAACTGTTTTTT.

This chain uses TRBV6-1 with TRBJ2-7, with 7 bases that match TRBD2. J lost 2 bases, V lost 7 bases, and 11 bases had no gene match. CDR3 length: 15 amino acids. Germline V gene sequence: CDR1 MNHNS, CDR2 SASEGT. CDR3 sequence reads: CASIFTTSQPYEQYF. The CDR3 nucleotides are TGTGCCAGCATTTTCACGACTAGCCAACCCTACGAGCAGTACTTC.

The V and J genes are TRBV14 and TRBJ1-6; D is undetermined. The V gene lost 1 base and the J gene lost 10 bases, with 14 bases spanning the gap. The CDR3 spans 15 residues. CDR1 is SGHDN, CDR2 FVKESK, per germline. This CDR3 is CASSQGSGSISPLHF. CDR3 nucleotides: TGTGCCAGCAGCCAAGGTTCAGGATCTATCTCACCCCTCCACTTT.

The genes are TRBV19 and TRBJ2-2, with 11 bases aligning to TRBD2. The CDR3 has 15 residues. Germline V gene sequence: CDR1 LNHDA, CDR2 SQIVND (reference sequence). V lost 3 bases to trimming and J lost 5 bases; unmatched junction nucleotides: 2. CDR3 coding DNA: TGTGCCAGTAGTATGCGGACTAGCGGGACCGGGGAGCTGTTTTTT. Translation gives CASSMRTSGTGELFF.